This T cell receptor beta chain originates from a study of blood T cell repertoires in acute mononucleosis (dated by TCRdb to 2018 to 2020). Background on the whole study: To capture the primary response, acute-phase samples were obtained within 2 weeks of when symptoms began. In the acute phase, YVL-BR-specific cells accounted for a mean of about 2.1% of blood CD8 T cells, and GLC-BM-specific cells for a mean of about 1%. A mean blood EBV load of roughly 4 log10 genome copies per million B cells was observed during acute infection, and a mean blood EBV load of 2.6 was observed at convalescence.

Reading the label with the study, this specimen's time point is: acute infectious mononucleosis, at clinical presentation within 2 weeks of symptom onset (visit 1). The study tracked CD8 T cell responses to two immunodominant EBV epitopes, BRLF1 109 (YVL-BR) and BMLF1 280 (GLC-BM), over primary infection. A positive serum heterophile antibody test and EBV viral capsid antigen-specific IgM indicated primary EBV infection. Total CD8 T cells were first enriched from PBMCs by magnetic positive selection (MACS). A FACSAria III was used to sort live CD3+ CD8+ tetramer+ cells to a purity above 95%. A PE-conjugated tetramer loaded with the BRLF1 109-117 peptide was used for cell sorting. Directly ex vivo after tetramer sorting, the TCR repertoires of EBV epitope-specific CD8 T cells were deep-sequenced at acute infection and at convalescence. The donors were three individuals between about 18 and 29 years old who had clinical acute infectious mononucleosis along with laboratory evidence of primary EBV infection. Heparinized peripheral blood was drawn at clinical presentation with mononucleosis symptoms and again about 6 months later. Ficoll-Paque density gradient centrifugation was used to isolate PBMCs.

For TCR profiling, total RNA from no fewer than 10,000 sorted tetramer+ CD8 T cells was reverse transcribed into cDNA. PCR amplification of CDR3 regions used primers annealing to V and J regions and added unique molecular identifiers so that templates could be tracked. Profiling of the TCRalpha and TCRbeta chains was done on the immunoSEQ platform, including the sequencing and error-correction standards of that platform. As for the authors' bioinformatics: Clonal copy numbers were corrected for sequencing and PCR errors, and CDR3s were defined per IMGT conventions. Analysis was restricted to productive rearrangements and was performed with immunoSEQ Analyzer versions 2.0 and 3.0, and gene-pairing frequencies were further processed in Microsoft Excel. Circos plots were used to display V-J pairings, and MEME together with a custom motifSearch program was used to find CDR3 motifs. The OLGA algorithm was used to calculate the probability of generation of TCR sequences. A clonotype seen at both visits was called persistent, a clonotype seen only at the acute visit was called nonpersistent, and a clonotype seen only at convalescence was called de novo. Any amino acid clonotype used by more than one donor was defined as a public TCR. Entries here come from immuneACCESS through TCRdb and include only in-frame sequences with V and J called. Some clones fail to appear in such tables; in the studies checked, an unresolved V gene covers under half of the shortfall, and the cause of the remainder is unknown. The V and J calls and the clone size are those of that table, but D and trimming were determined from the DNA. The sample has about 7,200 clones on record, approximately 26% of them singletons. In total, the top ten clones hold less than 35% of the sample.

Here is what the overall study found, with its caveats: Low acute-to-convalescent clonotype overlap might partly reflect sampling error, because only a fraction of each donor's blood was analyzed. For BRLF1 (YVL-BR), a dominant role in TCR repertoire selection was played by TCRalpha CDR3 motifs, whereas only a minimal role was played by TCRbeta. Only a few donors were included in the cohort, so group averages were based on very few individuals. Only approximately 10% of unique acute clonotypes persisted into convalescence, yet these made up most of the response; new diverse de novo clonotypes seemingly replaced the rest.

In its sample, this clone was seen many times. No much larger clonotype is one base removed from it; base qualities were not supplied. This TCR came from a woman under 30 with infectious mononucleosis caused by EBV. The source was EBV YVL epitope tetramer+ CD8+ T cells sorted from PBMCs, collected during acute infectious mononucleosis. This specimen's cell subset or site label, per the study, means: CD8 T cells binding a tetramer with EBV BRLF1 109-117 peptide (YVL-BR).

The CDR3 corresponds to CASSFPTSGSFDEQYF. In nucleotide form, the sequence is TGTGCCAGCAGCTTCCCCACTAGCGGGAGTTTCGACGAGCAGTACTTC. The V gene is TRBV11-3 and the J gene is TRBJ2-7, with 11 central nucleotides matching TRBD2. Ends trimmed: V by 3 bases, J by 5 bases; bases unmatched to a gene: 9. From the cysteine up to the phenylalanine, the CDR3 has a length of 16 residues. Only the CDR3 portion is preserved as DNA: 48 bases, with reading frame beginning at the first base. In the germline V gene, CDR1 corresponds to SGHNT and CDR2 to YENEEA.